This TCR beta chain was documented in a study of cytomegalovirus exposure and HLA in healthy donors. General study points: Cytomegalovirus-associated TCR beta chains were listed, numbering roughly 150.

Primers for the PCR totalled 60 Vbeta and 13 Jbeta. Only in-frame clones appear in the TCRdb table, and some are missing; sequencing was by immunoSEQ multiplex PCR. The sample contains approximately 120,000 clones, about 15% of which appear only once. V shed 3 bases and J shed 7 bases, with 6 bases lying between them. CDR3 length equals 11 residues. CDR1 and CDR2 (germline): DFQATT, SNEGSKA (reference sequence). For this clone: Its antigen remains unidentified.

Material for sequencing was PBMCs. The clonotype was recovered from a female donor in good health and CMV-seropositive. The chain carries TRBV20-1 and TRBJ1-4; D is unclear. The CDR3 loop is CSASNSEKLFF. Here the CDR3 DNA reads TGCAGTGCTAGTAACAGTGAAAAACTGTTTTTT.